What follows are 4 T cell receptor beta chains derived from one specimen sequenced in a study of CD8 T cells in Susac syndrome. cDNA came from around 0.54 to 1 ug RNA primed by random hexamers. TCRdb reanalysed the immunoSEQ multiplex PCR reads using MiXCR and keeps one entry per CDR3 protein. The sample shows some 120,000 distinct CDR3 sequences, 94% of them seen only once. Sequenced input: CD4+ T cells from PBMCs. These receptors all stem from a human donor in good health.

V and J are TRBV24-1 and TRBJ2-2; 8 bases map to TRBD2. Trimming cost V 12 bases and J 0 bases; bases outside gene matches: 2. Germline V gives CDR1 KGHDR, CDR2 SFDVKD. This CDR3 spans 13 amino acids. The CDR3 reads CAASGPNTGELFF. CDR3 bases: TGTGCCGCTAGCGGGCCGAACACCGGGGAGCTGTTTTTT.

The V and J genes are TRBV7-2 and TRBJ2-1; possibly TRBD2 for D (5 bases). V was clipped by 4 bases and J by 8 bases, with 15 bases between them. Germline V gene lookup returns CDR1 SGHTA and CDR2 FQGNSA. CDR3 length: 14 residues. The CDR3 region has the DNA TGTGCCAGCAGCTCAACTTGGACTGGCGATGAGCAGTTCTTC. Protein product: CASSSTWTGDEQFF.

The chain is built from TRBV6-5 and TRBJ1-2; no clear D. CDR3 size: 13 residues. V dropped 2 bases and J dropped 5 bases, with 9 bases sitting between them. The germline CDR1 and CDR2 sequences are MNHEY and SVGAGI. The CDR3 here is CASSYRQAYGYTF. Here the CDR3 DNA reads TGTGCCAGCAGTTACAGGCAAGCTTATGGCTACACCTTC.

CDR3 loop: CAWRGTGGVSEAFF. For the CDR3, the DNA is TGTGCCTGGAGGGGGACAGGGGGCGTCTCTGAAGCTTTCTTT. The chain is built from TRBV30 and TRBJ1-1; 12 bases are a match to TRBD1. Germline assignment: CDR1 GTSNPN and CDR2 SVGIG (reference sequence). The V segment lost 3 bases and the J segment 6 bases; nucleotides outside the gene matches: 5. The CDR3 is made up of 14 amino acids.